The subject of this entry is one T cell receptor beta chain. The germline V gene has CDR1 PRHDT and CDR2 FYEKMQ (reference sequence). The CDR3 has 14 residues. V gave up 5 bases and J gave up 8 bases, with 18 bases separating them. This sample is drawn from a study of blood T cell repertoires in COVID-19. Study information: Sample material is recorded as cDNA or gDNA derived from T cells, B-cell-depleted T cells, or PBMCs.

The authors' processing: Estimates of nucleated cell counts were drawn from the amplification of reference gene primers. The data were produced by immunoSEQ multiplex PCR, yet TCRdb's version contains in-frame clones alone and is incomplete. V and J calls and clone size follow that table, whereas D and trimming were derived from the DNA. Found here are approximately 390,000 clones, 90% of them singletons; the top ten hold around 7%. The gene calls are TRBV13 and TRBJ1-2; D is possibly TRBD1 (6 bases). The sequence came from a man between 18 and 35 years old with active or convalescent COVID-19. The material sequenced was peripheral blood. The CDR3 DNA reads as TGTGCCAGCAGCAGCGCGTCAGGGGCAAGGGGCTACACCTTC. Its protein product is CASSSASGARGYTF.